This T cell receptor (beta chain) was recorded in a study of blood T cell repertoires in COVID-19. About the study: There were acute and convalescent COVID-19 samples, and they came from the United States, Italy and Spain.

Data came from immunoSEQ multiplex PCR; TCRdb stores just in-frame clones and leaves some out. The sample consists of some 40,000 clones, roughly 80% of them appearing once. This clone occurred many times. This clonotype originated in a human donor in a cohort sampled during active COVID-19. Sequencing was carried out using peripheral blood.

CDR3 loop: CASSADRDNQPQHF. The CDR3 DNA reads as TGTGCCAGCAGCGCGGACAGGGACAATCAGCCCCAGCATTTT. The chain combines TRBV21-1 with TRBJ1-5; TRBD1 was called by the table and not checked on the DNA. TRBV21-1 is described as a pseudogene. The CDR3 consists of 14 residues.